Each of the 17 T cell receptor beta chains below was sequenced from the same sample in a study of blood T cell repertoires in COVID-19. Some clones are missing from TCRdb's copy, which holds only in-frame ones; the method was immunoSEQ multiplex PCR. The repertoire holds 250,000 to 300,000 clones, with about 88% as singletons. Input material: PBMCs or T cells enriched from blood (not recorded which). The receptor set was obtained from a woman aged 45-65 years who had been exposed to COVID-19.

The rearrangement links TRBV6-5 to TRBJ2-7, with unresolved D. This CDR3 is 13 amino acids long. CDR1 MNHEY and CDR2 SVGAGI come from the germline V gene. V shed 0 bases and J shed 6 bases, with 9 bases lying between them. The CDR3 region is CASSYSRGGEQYF. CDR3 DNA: TGTGCCAGCAGTTACTCGCGAGGCGGCGAGCAGTACTTC.

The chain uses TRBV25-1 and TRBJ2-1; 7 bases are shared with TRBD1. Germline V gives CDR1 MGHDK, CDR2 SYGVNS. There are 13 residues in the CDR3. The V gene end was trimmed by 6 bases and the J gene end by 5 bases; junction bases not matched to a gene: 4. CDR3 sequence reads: CASRGQTNNEQFF. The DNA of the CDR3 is TGTGCCAGCAGGGGACAGACCAACAATGAGCAGTTCTTC.

The DNA of the CDR3 is TGTGCCAGCAGTTATAATCGGTTGGGAAACACCATATATTTT. Translated: CASSYNRLGNTIYF. This chain links TRBV6-5 with TRBJ1-3; D unresolved. The germline CDR1 and CDR2 sequences are MNHEY and SVGAGI. This CDR3 is built from 14 residues. The V end was cut by 3 bases, the J end by 4 bases, with 10 bases between.

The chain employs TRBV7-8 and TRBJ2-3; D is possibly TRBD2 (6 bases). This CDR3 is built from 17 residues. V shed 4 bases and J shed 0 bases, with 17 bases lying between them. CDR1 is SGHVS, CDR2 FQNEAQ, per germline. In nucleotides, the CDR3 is TGTGCCAGCAGCTCCCCCCGTAGCGGACCTAGCACAGATACGCAGTATTTT. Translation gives CASSSPRSGPSTDTQYF.

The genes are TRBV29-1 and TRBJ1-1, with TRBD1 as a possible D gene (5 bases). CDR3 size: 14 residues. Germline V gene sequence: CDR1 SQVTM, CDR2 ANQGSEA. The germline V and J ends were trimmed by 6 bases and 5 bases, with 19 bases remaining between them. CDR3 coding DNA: TGCAGCGTCAGTTGGGGGGAAGGATGGACTGAAGCTTTCTTT. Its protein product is CSVSWGEGWTEAFF.

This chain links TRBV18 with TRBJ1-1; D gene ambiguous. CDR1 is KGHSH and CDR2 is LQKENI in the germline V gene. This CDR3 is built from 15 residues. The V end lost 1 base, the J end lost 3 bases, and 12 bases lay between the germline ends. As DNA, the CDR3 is TGTGCCAGCTCACCACGAGGGCTTGTGGACACTGAAGCTTTCTTT. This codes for CASSPRGLVDTEAFF.

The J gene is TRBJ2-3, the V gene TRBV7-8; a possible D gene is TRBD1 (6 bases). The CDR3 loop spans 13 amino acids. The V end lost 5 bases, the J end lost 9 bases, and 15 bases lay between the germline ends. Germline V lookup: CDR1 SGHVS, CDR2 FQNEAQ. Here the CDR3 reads CASSISGTKTQYF. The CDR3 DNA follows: TGTGCCAGCAGCATCTCCGGGACAAAGACGCAGTATTTT.

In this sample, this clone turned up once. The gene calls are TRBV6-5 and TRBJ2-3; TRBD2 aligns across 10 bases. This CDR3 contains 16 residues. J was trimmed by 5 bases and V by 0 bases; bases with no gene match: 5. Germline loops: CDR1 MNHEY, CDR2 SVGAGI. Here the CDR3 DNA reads TGTGCCAGCAGTTACTCTCTAGCGGGGGTGGGAGATACGCAGTATTTT. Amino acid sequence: CASSYSLAGVGDTQYF.

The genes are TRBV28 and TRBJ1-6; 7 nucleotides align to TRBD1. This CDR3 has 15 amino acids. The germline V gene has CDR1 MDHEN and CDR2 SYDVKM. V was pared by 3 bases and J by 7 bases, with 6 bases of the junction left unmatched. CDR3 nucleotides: TGTGCCAGCAGTTTTTCAGGGACAGAGAATTCACCCCTCCACTTT. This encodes CASSFSGTENSPLHF.

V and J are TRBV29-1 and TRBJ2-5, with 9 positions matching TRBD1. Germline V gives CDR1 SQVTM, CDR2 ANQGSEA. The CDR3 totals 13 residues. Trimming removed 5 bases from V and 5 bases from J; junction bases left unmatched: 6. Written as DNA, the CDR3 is TGCAGCGTTCGGGGGACAGGGACGGAGACCCAGTACTTC. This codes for CSVRGTGTETQYF.

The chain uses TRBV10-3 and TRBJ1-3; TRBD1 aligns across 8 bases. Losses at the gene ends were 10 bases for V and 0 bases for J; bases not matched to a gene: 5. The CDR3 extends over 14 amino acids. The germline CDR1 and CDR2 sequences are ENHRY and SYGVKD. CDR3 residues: CATQGVVSGNTIYF. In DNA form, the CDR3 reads TGTGCCACACAGGGGGTTGTCTCTGGAAACACCATATATTTT.

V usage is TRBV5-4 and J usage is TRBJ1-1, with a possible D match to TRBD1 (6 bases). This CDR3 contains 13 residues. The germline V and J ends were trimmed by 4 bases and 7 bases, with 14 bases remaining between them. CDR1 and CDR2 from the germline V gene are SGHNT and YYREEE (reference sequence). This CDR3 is CASSTETGREAFF. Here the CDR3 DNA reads TGTGCCAGCAGCACCGAGACAGGCCGTGAAGCTTTCTTT.

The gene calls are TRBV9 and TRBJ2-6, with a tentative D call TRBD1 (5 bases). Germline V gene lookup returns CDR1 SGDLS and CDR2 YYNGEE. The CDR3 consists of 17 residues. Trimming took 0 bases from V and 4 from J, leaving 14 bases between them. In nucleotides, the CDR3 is TGTGCCAGCAGCGTAGATCCCTTGAGACAGGGGGCCAACGTCCTGACTTTC. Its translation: CASSVDPLRQGANVLTF.

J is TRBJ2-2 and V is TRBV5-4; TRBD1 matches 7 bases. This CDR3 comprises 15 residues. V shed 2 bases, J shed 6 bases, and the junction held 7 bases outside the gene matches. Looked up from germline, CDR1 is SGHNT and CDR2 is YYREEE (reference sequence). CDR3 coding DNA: TGTGCCAGCAGCTTCGGGACAGCCCTGTCCGGGGAGCTGTTTTTT. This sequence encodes CASSFGTALSGELFF.

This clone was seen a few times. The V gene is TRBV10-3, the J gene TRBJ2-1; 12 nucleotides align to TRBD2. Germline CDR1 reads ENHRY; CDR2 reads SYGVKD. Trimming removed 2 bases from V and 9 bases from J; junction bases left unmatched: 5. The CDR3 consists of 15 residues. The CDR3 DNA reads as TGTGCCATCAGTGAGCCTAGCGGGGGGGCCTTTGAGCAGTTCTTC. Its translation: CAISEPSGGAFEQFF.

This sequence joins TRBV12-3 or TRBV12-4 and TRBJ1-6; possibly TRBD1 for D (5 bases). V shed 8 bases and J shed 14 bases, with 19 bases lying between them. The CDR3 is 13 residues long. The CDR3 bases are TGTGCCAGCTCCCCCCCAGGGTTACGATCCCTCCACTTT. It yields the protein CASSPPGLRSLHF.

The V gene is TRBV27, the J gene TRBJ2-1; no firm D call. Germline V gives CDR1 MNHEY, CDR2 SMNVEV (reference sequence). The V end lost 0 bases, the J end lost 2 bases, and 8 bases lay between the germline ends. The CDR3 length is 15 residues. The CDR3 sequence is CASSLSANPYNEQFF. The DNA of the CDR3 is TGTGCCAGCAGTTTATCGGCAAACCCCTACAATGAGCAGTTCTTC.